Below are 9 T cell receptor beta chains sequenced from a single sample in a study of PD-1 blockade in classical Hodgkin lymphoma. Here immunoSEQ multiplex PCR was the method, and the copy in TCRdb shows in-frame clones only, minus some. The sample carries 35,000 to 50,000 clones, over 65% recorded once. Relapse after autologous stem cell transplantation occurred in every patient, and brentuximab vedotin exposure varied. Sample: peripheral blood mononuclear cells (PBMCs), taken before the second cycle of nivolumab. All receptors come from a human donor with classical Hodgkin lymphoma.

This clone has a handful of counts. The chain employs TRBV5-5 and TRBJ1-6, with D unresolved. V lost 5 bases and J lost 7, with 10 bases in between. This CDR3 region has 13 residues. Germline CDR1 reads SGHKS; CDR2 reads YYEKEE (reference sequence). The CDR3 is CASSSVRNSPLHF. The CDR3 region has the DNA TGTGCCAGCAGTTCTGTTCGGAATTCACCCCTCCACTTT.

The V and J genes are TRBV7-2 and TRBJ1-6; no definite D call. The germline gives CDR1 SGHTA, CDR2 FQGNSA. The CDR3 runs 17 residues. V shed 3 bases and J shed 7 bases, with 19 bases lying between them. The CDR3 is CASSFMQSATRNSPLHF. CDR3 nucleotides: TGTGCCAGCAGCTTCATGCAGTCGGCGACACGGAATTCACCCCTCCACTTT.

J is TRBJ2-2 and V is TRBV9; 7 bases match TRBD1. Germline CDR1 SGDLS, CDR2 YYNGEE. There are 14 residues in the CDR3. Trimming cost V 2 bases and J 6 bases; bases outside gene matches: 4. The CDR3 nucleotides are TGTGCCAGCAGCGTCATAGGGGGCGCCGGGGAGCTGTTTTTT. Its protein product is CASSVIGGAGELFF.

This chain's CDR3 is CASSYSTGFDGELFF. CDR3 sequence (DNA): TGTGCCAGCAGTTACTCGACAGGGTTCGACGGGGAGCTGTTTTTT. The chain has TRBV6-6 and TRBJ2-2; 7 positions agree with TRBD1. Germline V gives CDR1 MNHNY, CDR2 SVGAGI (reference sequence). The V segment lost 0 bases and the J segment 7 bases; nucleotides outside the gene matches: 5. CDR3 size: 15 residues.

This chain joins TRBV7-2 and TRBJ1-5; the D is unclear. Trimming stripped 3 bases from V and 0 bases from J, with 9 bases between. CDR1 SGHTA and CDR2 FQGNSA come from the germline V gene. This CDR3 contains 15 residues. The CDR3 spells CASSFALNSNQPQHF. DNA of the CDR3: TGTGCCAGCAGCTTTGCATTGAATAGCAATCAGCCCCAGCATTTT. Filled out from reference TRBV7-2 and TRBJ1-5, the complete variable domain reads GAGVSQSPSNKVTEKGKDVELRCDPISGHTALYWYRQSLGQGLEFLIYFQGNSAPDKSGLPSDRFSAERTGGSVSTLTIQRTQQEDSAVYLCASSFALNSNQPQHFGDGTRLSIL.

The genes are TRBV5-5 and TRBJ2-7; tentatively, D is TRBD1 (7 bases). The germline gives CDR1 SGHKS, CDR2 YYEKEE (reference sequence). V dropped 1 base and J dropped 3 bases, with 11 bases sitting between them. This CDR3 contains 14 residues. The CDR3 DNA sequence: TGTGCCAGCAGCTTGTGGAGGGACAGCTACGAGCAGTACTTC. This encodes CASSLWRDSYEQYF.

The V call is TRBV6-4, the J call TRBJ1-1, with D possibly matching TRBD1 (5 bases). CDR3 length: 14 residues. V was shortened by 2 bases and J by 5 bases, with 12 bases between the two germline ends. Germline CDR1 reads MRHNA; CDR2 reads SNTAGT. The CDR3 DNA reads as TGTGCCAGCAGTGACCGGGGGGGGGTTACTGAAGCTTTCTTT. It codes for CASSDRGGVTEAFF.

Here the CDR3 DNA reads TGTGCCAGCAGTCCAACACTGTTCCTAGATTCACCCCTCCACTTT. Encoded protein: CASSPTLFLDSPLHF. The V call is TRBV6-1, the J call TRBJ1-6; D call uncertain. CDR3 length equals 15 residues. Germline loops: CDR1 MNHNS, CDR2 SASEGT. The V end was cut by 5 bases, the J end by 8 bases, with 16 bases between.

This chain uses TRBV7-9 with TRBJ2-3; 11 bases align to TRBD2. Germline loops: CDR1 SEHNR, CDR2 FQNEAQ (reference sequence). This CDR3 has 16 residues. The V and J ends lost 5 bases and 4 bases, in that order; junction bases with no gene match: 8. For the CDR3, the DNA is TGTGCCAGCAGCCCCTCACTAGCGGGAGATGCAGATACGCAGTATTTT. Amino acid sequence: CASSPSLAGDADTQYF.